This T cell receptor beta chain was documented in a study of T cell responses to AZD1222 COVID-19 vaccine. Study-level points and caveats: In a largely white British group with more females than males, clonal diversity was possibly underestimated. Repertoire sampling was restricted to post-peak T cell response timepoints. Once two AZD1222 doses were given, Spike-specific TCR breadth and depth went up. Only a handful of AZD1222 recipients, several in all, had baseline seropositivity.

The protocol was immunoSEQ multiplex PCR, while the TCRdb copy is restricted to in-frame clones and leaves out a portion. The profile shows 100,000 to 150,000 clones, 90% of them singletons. This CDR3 is built from 16 residues. The germline V gene encodes CDR1 SGHAT and CDR2 FQNNGV. V lost 4 bases and J lost 2; bases outside the gene matches: 9. Details on this clone: Its antigen is still unknown.

The receptor was derived from an adult in good health. V and J are TRBV11-2 and TRBJ2-7; the match to TRBD2 covers 9 bases. The sample consisted of peripheral blood, taken on day 0 of AZD1222 vaccination. CDR3 nucleotides: TGTGCCAGCAGCTCGCCGGGACTAGCTGCCACCTACGAGCAGTACTTC. Protein product: CASSSPGLAATYEQYF.